Presented here are 28 T cell receptor beta chains from one specimen sequenced in a study of identical twins. MiXCR, run by TCRdb on the 5' RACE reads, gives a single entry per CDR3 protein. The repertoire holds about 890,000 distinct CDR3 sequences, with roughly an eighth as singletons. This same sample was also part of a study on yellow fever vaccine responses in identical twins.

Specimen: PBMCs. The source of these receptors is a young woman in good health.

This clonotype was found a few times. J is TRBJ1-2 and V is TRBV11-2; D is unclear. The CDR3 sequence is 14 residues long. The germline V gene encodes CDR1 SGHAT and CDR2 FQNNGV. Deletions cut 5 bases from V and 8 bases from J, with 18 bases between. This chain's CDR3 is CASSVGVTPSGYTF. As DNA, the CDR3 is TGTGCCAGCAGCGTCGGTGTAACCCCTTCCGGCTACACCTTC.

The gene calls are TRBV14 and TRBJ2-7; weak D call: TRBD1 (6 bases). The V gene's germline CDR1 is SGHDN and CDR2 FVKESK. The CDR3 has 13 residues. Trimming shortened V by 6 bases and J by 5 bases, and 14 bases separated the two germline ends. The CDR3 sequence is CASSEDRPHEQYF. The CDR3 coding sequence is TGTGCCAGCAGTGAAGACAGGCCCCACGAGCAGTACTTC.

This clonotype was seen a few times. The chain recombines TRBV28 with TRBJ2-1; 11 nucleotides align to TRBD2. The V segment lost 8 bases and the J segment 4 bases; nucleotides outside the gene matches: 13. CDR1 and CDR2 (germline): MDHEN, SYDVKM. The CDR3 is made up of 17 amino acids. The CDR3 DNA sequence: TGTGCCAGCGGCAATGGGGGGACTAGCGGAGTTTACAATGAGCAGTTCTTC. This codes for CASGNGGTSGVYNEQFF. The full variable domain, completed using reference TRBV28 and TRBJ2-1, is DVKVTQSSRYLVKRTGEKVFLECVQDMDHENMFWYRQDPGLGLRLIYFSYDVKMKEKGDIPEGYSVSREKKERFSLILESASTNQTSMYLCASGNGGTSGVYNEQFFGPGTRLTVL.

This clonotype was recorded many times. The chain employs TRBV20-1 and TRBJ1-5; D unresolved. V was trimmed by 3 bases and J by 3 bases, leaving 9 bases between them. This CDR3 contains 13 residues. Germline CDR1 reads DFQATT; CDR2 reads SNEGSKA (reference sequence). This CDR3 is CSAREQNNQPQHF. DNA for the CDR3: TGCAGTGCTAGGGAACAGAACAATCAGCCCCAGCATTTT.

The J gene is TRBJ2-7, the V gene TRBV11-2, with 7 nucleotides matching TRBD2. V lost 5 bases to trimming and J lost 4 bases; unmatched junction nucleotides: 11. CDR1 and CDR2 from the germline V gene are SGHAT and FQNNGV. The CDR3 runs 15 residues. The CDR3 DNA sequence: TGTGCCAGCAGCGCGCAGCACCTAGCGGTATACGAGCAGTACGTC. Encoded protein: CASSAQHLAVYEQYV.

This clonotype has just a few counts. The chain recombines TRBV10-3 with TRBJ2-5; 9 bases line up with TRBD1. Trimming at V came to 8 bases and at J to 4 bases, leaving 8 bases not matched to a gene. Germline V gives CDR1 ENHRY, CDR2 SYGVKD. The CDR3 contains 14 residues. Written as DNA, the CDR3 is TGTGCCATCCAATCGGGACAGGGCGGAGAGACCCAGTACTTC. The encoded protein is CAIQSGQGGETQYF.

This clonotype was seen only a few times. The rearrangement links TRBV20-1 to TRBJ2-3, with D possibly being TRBD1 (5 bases). The CDR3 covers 14 residues. Germline V CDR1 and CDR2: DFQATT, SNEGSKA (reference sequence). V lost 5 bases to trimming and J lost 2 bases, with 14 bases between them. The CDR3 DNA reads as TGCAGTGCTCCTTGGGGCTTTTCCACAGATACGCAGTATTTT. It codes for CSAPWGFSTDTQYF.

The chain is built from TRBV7-9 and TRBJ2-7; 7 positions agree with TRBD1. With 1 base clipped from V and 0 bases from J, the junction kept 6 bases outside the gene matches. The germline CDR1 and CDR2 sequences are SEHNR and FQNEAQ (reference sequence). The CDR3 sequence is 16 residues long. The CDR3 sequence: CASSLDRGISSYEQYV. The CDR3 DNA reads as TGTGCCAGCAGCTTAGACAGGGGAATTAGCTCCTACGAGCAGTACGTC.

On this clonotype itself: The junction departs from the called germline gene at one end, perhaps through a read error. This chain joins TRBV20-1 and TRBJ2-2; 8 nucleotides agree with TRBD1. There are 16 residues in the CDR3. Germline V gene sequence: CDR1 DFQATT, CDR2 SNEGSKA (reference sequence). The CDR3 coding sequence is TGCTGTGCTAGAGATTGGGGACAGGAGAACACCGGGGAGCTGTTTTTT. It specifies CCARDWGQENTGELFF.

This clonotype was counted many times. This rearrangement joins TRBV6-1 to TRBJ1-2; 9 positions agree with TRBD1. CDR1 is MNHNS, CDR2 SASEGT, per germline. This CDR3 has 18 residues. Trimming at V came to 5 bases and at J to 3 bases, leaving 16 bases not matched to a gene. The CDR3 loop is CASSRAPGTGKGYYGYTF. CDR3 DNA: TGTGCCAGCAGTCGGGCCCCCGGGACAGGGAAAGGGTACTATGGCTACACCTTC.

The chain joins TRBV19 to TRBJ2-1, with 12 bases lining up with TRBD2. CDR3 length: 15 residues. Losses at the gene ends were 3 bases for V and 10 bases for J; bases not matched to a gene: 7. The germline V gene encodes CDR1 LNHDA and CDR2 SQIVND (reference sequence). CDR3 bases: TGTGCCAGTAGTATTCAACTAGCGGGAGGAAAGGAGCAGTTCTTC. It specifies CASSIQLAGGKEQFF.

The table lists this clonotype with a few counts. J is TRBJ2-5 and V is TRBV18; 8 bases map to TRBD2. With 1 base clipped from V and 5 bases from J, the junction kept 6 bases outside the gene matches. This CDR3 is 15 amino acids long. The germline CDR1 and CDR2 sequences are KGHSH and LQKENI. The CDR3 protein is CASSPQAGVGETQYF. CDR3 in DNA: TGTGCCAGCTCACCACAAGCGGGAGTAGGGGAGACCCAGTACTTC.

This rearrangement joins TRBV9 to TRBJ2-3; 9 bases align to TRBD2. This CDR3 contains 15 residues. Germline values: CDR1 SGDLS, CDR2 YYNGEE. V gave up 2 bases and J gave up 6 bases; unmatched junction bases: 7. The CDR3 reads CASSVAGGPWDTQYF. DNA of the CDR3: TGTGCCAGCAGCGTGGCGGGAGGGCCTTGGGATACGCAGTATTTT.

This chain uses TRBV4-2 with TRBJ1-3; D call uncertain. Trimming removed 4 bases from V and 0 bases from J, with 13 bases in between. The CDR3 contains 16 residues. Germline values: CDR1 LGHNA, CDR2 YNFKEQ. CDR3 sequence: CASSLSDASSGNTIYF. Written as DNA, the CDR3 is TGTGCCAGCAGCCTTTCGGACGCGAGCTCTGGAAACACCATATATTTT.

The chain employs TRBV7-9 and TRBJ2-1, with D perhaps matching TRBD2 (5 bases). V shed 2 bases and J shed 2 bases, with 10 bases lying between them. Germline values: CDR1 SEHNR, CDR2 FQNEAQ (reference sequence). The CDR3 loop spans 15 amino acids. CDR3 sequence reads: CASSLKSGPYNEQFF. CDR3 sequence (DNA): TGTGCCAGCAGCTTAAAGAGCGGCCCCTACAATGAGCAGTTCTTC.

This clonotype showed up just a few times. V and J are TRBV11-2 and TRBJ2-3; 7 nucleotides line up with TRBD2. The junction had 5 bases not matched to a gene; V was cut back by 2 bases and J by 3 bases. CDR3 length equals 15 residues. The germline gives CDR1 SGHAT, CDR2 FQNNGV. CDR3 amino acids: CASSLLLGGTDTQYF. The CDR3 DNA follows: TGTGCCAGCAGCTTATTACTGGGGGGGACAGATACGCAGTATTTT. Drawing the rest from reference TRBV11-2 and TRBJ2-3, the complete variable domain is EAGVAQSPRYKIIEKRQSVAFWCNPISGHATLYWYQQILGQGPKLLIQFQNNGVVDDSQLPKDRFSAERLKGVDSTLKIQPAKLEDSAVYLCASSLLLGGTDTQYFGPGTRLTVL.

This clonotype was counted only a few times. Written as DNA, the CDR3 is TGCAGTGCTTGGGTAGTTAGGGACAGACATGCAACTAATGAAAAACTGTTTTTT. This translates into CSAWVVRDRHATNEKLFF. V gene TRBV20-1 combines with J gene TRBJ1-4, with 7 bases aligning to TRBD1. V lost 5 bases to trimming and J lost 0 bases; unmatched junction nucleotides: 15. The CDR3 contains 18 residues. The V gene's germline CDR1 is DFQATT and CDR2 SNEGSKA (reference sequence).

This clonotype was detected only a few times. The V gene is TRBV10-3, the J gene TRBJ2-2, with 8 bases that match TRBD1. The germline V gene has CDR1 ENHRY and CDR2 SYGVKD. This CDR3 contains 13 residues. V trimming: 8 bases; J trimming: 4 bases; junction bases outside the gene matches: 3. The CDR3 is CAIGQGGTGELFF. The CDR3 DNA reads TGTGCCATCGGACAGGGCGGCACCGGGGAGCTGTTTTTT.

This clonotype was seen a few times. The chain combines TRBV20-1 with TRBJ1-1, with D uncertain. Germline CDR1 DFQATT, CDR2 SNEGSKA (reference sequence). The CDR3 loop spans 11 amino acids. V lost 0 bases and J 8 bases, leaving 7 bases between the germline ends. CDR3 nucleotide sequence: TGCAGTGCTAGAGAACAGACGGAAGCTTTCTTT. Translating it yields CSAREQTEAFF.

The CDR3 DNA reads TGTGCCAGCAGCCACCATGGAAGCGAGCAGTACTTC. Encoded protein: CASSHHGSEQYF. The V gene is TRBV3-1, the J gene TRBJ2-7; no clear D. Per germline, CDR1 LGHDT and CDR2 YNNKEL (reference sequence). There are 12 residues in the CDR3. Trimming took off 3 bases at V and 6 bases at J, with 9 bases between the two ends.

V usage is TRBV5-1 and J usage is TRBJ2-1; 12 positions match TRBD2. The CDR3 covers 16 residues. V lost 6 bases and J lost 1; bases outside the gene matches: 5. Germline V CDR1 and CDR2: SGHRS, YFSETQ. This CDR3 reads CASTGTSGLSYNEQFF. The DNA for the CDR3 is TGCGCCAGCACCGGGACTAGCGGGCTTTCCTACAATGAGCAGTTCTTC.

This clonotype showed up just a few times. V is TRBV7-3 and J is TRBJ2-2; D uncertain. This CDR3 region has 12 residues. Germline V lookup: CDR1 SGHTA, CDR2 FQGTGA. The V end lost 4 bases, the J end lost 6 bases, and 6 bases lay between the germline ends. CDR3 coding DNA: TGTGCCAGCAGCTCCTCGTCCGGGGAGCTGTTTTTT. The encoded protein is CASSSSSGELFF.

The V gene is TRBV27, the J gene TRBJ2-7; a possible D gene is TRBD2 (6 bases). From germline, CDR1 is MNHEY and CDR2 SMNVEV (reference sequence). Trimming cost V 4 bases and J 2 bases, with 15 bases left between them. The CDR3 runs 15 residues. The CDR3: CASSSVGTPPYEQYF. CDR3 coding DNA: TGTGCCAGCAGTTCCGTCGGGACTCCACCCTACGAGCAGTACTTC.

The rearrangement joins TRBV15 to TRBJ2-1; maybe TRBD2 (7 bases). CDR1 is LNHNV and CDR2 is YYDKDF in the germline V gene (reference sequence). The V end lost 0 bases, the J end lost 7 bases, and 13 bases lay between the germline ends. This CDR3 is 15 amino acids long. CDR3: CATSRDWGGMNEQFF. The CDR3 nucleotides read TGTGCCACCAGCAGAGATTGGGGGGGCATGAATGAGCAGTTCTTC.

The chain recombines TRBV5-6 with TRBJ1-2; D is unclear. The V end lost 0 bases, the J end lost 5 bases, and 8 bases lay between the germline ends. Germline V gene data show CDR1 as SGHDT and CDR2 as YYEEEE. The CDR3 length is 13 residues. The CDR3 bases are TGTGCCAGCAGCTTGGTACATGGTTATGGCTACACCTTC. It translates to CASSLVHGYGYTF. The full variable domain, in which reference TRBV5-6 and TRBJ1-2 provide the parts outside the CDR3, is DAGVTQSPTHLIKTRGQQVTLRCSPKSGHDTVSWYQQALGQGPQFIFQYYEEEERQRGNFPDRFSGHQFPNYSSELNVNALLLGDSALYLCASSLVHGYGYTFGSGTRLTVV.

The chain's CDR3 is CASSEVTSGGTEQFF. The CDR3, as DNA: TGTGCCAGCAGTGAAGTAACTAGCGGGGGGACTGAGCAGTTCTTC. V is TRBV6-1 and J is TRBJ2-1, with TRBD2 identical over 12 bases. Germline V gives CDR1 MNHNS, CDR2 SASEGT. CDR3 length: 15 amino acids. Trimming took 1 base from V and 9 from J; bases not matched to a gene: 4.

This clonotype showed up just a few times. This sequence joins TRBV20-1 and TRBJ2-1; the D gene is possibly TRBD2 (5 bases). Germline V gene lookup returns CDR1 DFQATT and CDR2 SNEGSKA (reference sequence). The CDR3 sequence is 12 residues long. Between the trimmed V and J ends, which lost 4 bases and 4 bases, there was a span of 8 bases. CDR3 DNA: TGCAGTGCTACCGAGGGTTACAATGAGCAGTTCTTC. Amino acid sequence: CSATEGYNEQFF.

This clonotype was seen a handful of times. The genes are TRBV12-3 or TRBV12-4 and TRBJ2-2; a possible D gene is TRBD2 (6 bases). Trimming stripped 6 bases from V and 6 bases from J, with 14 bases between. CDR3 length equals 14 residues. The CDR3 region is CASSRDLGAGELFF. The CDR3 DNA reads TGTGCCAGCAGCCGGGACTTAGGGGCCGGGGAGCTGTTTTTT.